The T cell receptor (beta chain) under discussion was sequenced for a study of T cells in Graves' hyperthyroidism and ophthalmopathy. General observations from the study: Ophthalmopathy stood apart from stable hyperthyroidism in a 13 V-J model. Model output signaled ophthalmopathy a median about seven months ahead of onset.

The ends were cut back, 1 base at V and 1 base at J, with 7 bases in the middle. There are 14 residues in the CDR3. Germline-derived CDR1 and CDR2 are SNHLY and FYNNEI. This clonotype was counted only a few times. No antigen is known for it. Researchers took RNA transcripts and amplified the TCR beta CDR3 regions from them. The study used the HTBI primer set for a first-round RT-PCR of the TCR CDR3. MiXCR was run by TCRdb on the multiplex PCR reads, yielding one entry per CDR3 protein. This table has some 510,000 distinct CDR3 sequences, around 20% appearing once. Each diagnosis was grounded in clinical symptoms, serum thyroxine and TRAb, thyroid ultrasound, and orbital computed tomography. About 9.4 ml fresh peripheral blood yielded the PBMCs.

The chain links TRBV2 to TRBJ2-5; D is ambiguous. This receptor was identified in a man aged 18 to 29 with Graves' hyperthyroidism. The sequenced sample was blood. The CDR3 sequence is CASSEVAVQETQYF. DNA for the CDR3: TGTGCCAGCAGTGAAGTGGCGGTCCAAGAGACCCAGTACTTC.